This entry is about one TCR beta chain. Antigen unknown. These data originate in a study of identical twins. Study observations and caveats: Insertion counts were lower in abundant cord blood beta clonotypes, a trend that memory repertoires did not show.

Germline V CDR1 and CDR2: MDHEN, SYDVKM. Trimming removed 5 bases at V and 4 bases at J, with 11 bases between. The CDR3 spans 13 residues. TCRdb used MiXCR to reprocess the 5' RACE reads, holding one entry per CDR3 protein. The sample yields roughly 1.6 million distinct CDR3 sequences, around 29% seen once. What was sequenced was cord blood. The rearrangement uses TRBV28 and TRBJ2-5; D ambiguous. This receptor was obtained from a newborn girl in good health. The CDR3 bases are TGTGCCAGCAGTATACCGACCGGAGAGACCCAGTACTTC. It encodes CASSIPTGETQYF.